Listed below are T cell receptor beta chains from one sample, sequenced in a study of cytomegalovirus exposure and HLA in healthy donors. Assay: immunoSEQ multiplex PCR; the TCRdb copy retains only in-frame clones and omits some. The table lists about 160,000 clones, around four fifths of them singletons, with about 1.3% in the top ten. The material sequenced was PBMCs. The receptor source for this set is a man between 25 and 39 years old in good health and CMV-seronegative. Each CDR3 is given with its conserved first and last residue. The D gene is left open where the match is weak. Clone size is stated in some rows and not others, as once, few, many or a class when expanded.

14	TRBJ1-1	-	TRBV27	-	TGTGCCAGCAGTTTTGGCACAGATAACACTGAAGCTTTCTTT	CASSFGTDNTEAFF
15	TRBJ1-4	few	TRBV6-6	TRBD1	TGTGCCAGCAGCCGTTCCGGGACAGGGAGTGAAAAACTGTTTTTT	CASSRSGTGSEKLFF
12	TRBJ2-1	-	TRBV7-7	-	TGTGCTAGCAGTTTAGGGGGAGAAGAGCAGTTCTTC	CASSLGGEEQFF
17	TRBJ1-5	-	TRBV19	TRBD1	TGTGCCAGTAGTATTTGGCAGGGGGCAGGGCGCAATCAGCCCCAGCATTTT	CASSIWQGAGRNQPQHF
15	TRBJ2-2	-	TRBV7-6	TRBD2	TGTGCCAGCAGCTTGGGGACTAGAAGCGCCGGGGAGCTGTTCTTT	CASSLGTRSAGELFF
13	TRBJ1-4	-	TRBV6-1	-	TGTGCCAGCAGTGAATTGCGGGGCGAAAAACTGTTTTTT	CASSELRGEKLFF
15	TRBJ1-1	-	TRBV2	-	TGTGCCAGCATTTGGCAGGGGCCCATGAACACTGAAGCTTTCTTT	CASIWQGPMNTEAFF
13	TRBJ2-1	-	TRBV25-1	-	TGTGCCAGCAGTGAGCCTAGGTACAATGAGCAGTTCTTC	CASSEPRYNEQFF
15	TRBJ1-5	-	TRBV9	-	TGTGCCAGCAGCGTACGGGGTGAGAGCAATCAGCCCCAGCATTTT	CASSVRGESNQPQHF
18	TRBJ2-1	-	TRBV12-5	TRBD2	TGTGCTAGTGGTTTGGAAACTAGCGTCCCTCTCTACGACAATGAGCAGTTCTTC	CASGLETSVPLYDNEQFF
14	TRBJ2-3	few	TRBV15	-	TGTGCCTCCCGAACGGGACTGAGCACAGATACGCAGTATTTT	CASRTGLSTDTQYF
10	TRBJ1-1	-	TRBV7-2	-	TGTGCCAGCAGCTCACTTGAAGCTTTCTTT	CASSSLEAFF
15	TRBJ2-5	once	TRBV28	TRBD2	TGTGCCAGCAGTTTCGGGACTAGCGGGTTATCGACCCAGTACTTC	CASSFGTSGLSTQYF
14	TRBJ1-2	-	TRBV5-1	TRBD1	TGCGCCAGCAGCTTGGGACAGGGAGCCTATGGCTACACCTTC	CASSLGQGAYGYTF
14	TRBJ2-5	-	TRBV2	-	TGTGCCAGCAGCCGGGGGTTCGTAGAGGAGACCCAGTACTTC	CASSRGFVEETQYF
12	TRBJ1-4	-	TRBV19	-	TGTGCCAGTAGTATTTTCAGGGAAAAACTGTTTTTT	CASSIFREKLFF
17	TRBJ2-3	-	TRBV7-7	-	TGTGCTAGCAGCTTAGGAGGAGGGACAGTTTCGACAGATACGCAGTATTTT	CASSLGGGTVSTDTQYF
16	TRBJ1-2	-	TRBV9	-	TGTGCCAGCAGCGTATCGAGGGAGGAGAGTAACTATGGCTACACCTTC	CASSVSREESNYGYTF
14	TRBJ2-5	-	TRBV5-1	-	TGCGCCAGCAGCTTGGGCAGCGTCCAAGAGACCCAGTACTTC	CASSLGSVQETQYF
16	TRBJ1-4	-	TRBV7-2	-	TGTGCCAGCAGCTTAGCTCGGGGAAGCACTAATGAAAAACTGTTTTTT	CASSLARGSTNEKLFF
14	TRBJ2-5	-	TRBV28	-	TGTGCCAGCAGGCGGACAGTCAACCCAGAGACCCAGTACTTC	CASRRTVNPETQYF
15	TRBJ2-3	once	TRBV7-2	-	TGTGCCAGCAGCTTAGGTCCGGGGGTAACAGATACGCAGTATTTT	CASSLGPGVTDTQYF
14	TRBJ1-6	-	TRBV7-2	-	TGTGCCAGCACCCAGGGCCTTAATAATTCACCCCTCCACTTT	CASTQGLNNSPLHF
15	TRBJ1-2	-	TRBV15	-	TGTGCCACCAGCTCTACAGATGATTTTAACTATGGCTACACCTTC	CATSSTDDFNYGYTF
18	TRBJ1-5	-	TRBV27	TRBD1	TGTGCCAGCAGTTTACTACCAGAAAAGACAGGGAGCAATCAGCCCCAGCATTTT	CASSLLPEKTGSNQPQHF
15	TRBJ1-4	few	TRBV27	-	TGTGCCAGCAGTTTGGGCCCCGACAGTAATGAAAAACTGTTTTTT	CASSLGPDSNEKLFF
15	TRBJ1-2	-	TRBV6-6	-	TGTGCCAGCAGTTACTCGAAAGGACACATCTCCGGCTACACCTTC	CASSYSKGHISGYTF
13	TRBJ2-7	-	TRBV7-9	-	TGTGCCAGCAGCTCGACCGGGAGCGGAGCCCAGTACTTC	CASSSTGSGAQYF
13	TRBJ1-1	-	TRBV19	-	TGTGCCAGTAGTACCGGGTACCAAGCTGAAGCTTTCTTT	CASSTGYQAEAFF
15	TRBJ2-3	-	TRBV4-3	TRBD2	TGCGCCAGCAGCCCCACTAGCGGGGGGGCAGATACGCAGTATTTT	CASSPTSGGADTQYF
15	TRBJ2-1	-	TRBV12-5	TRBD1	TGTGCTAGTGGTTTTGGAACGACAGGGATCCATGAGCAGTTCTTC	CASGFGTTGIHEQFF
14	TRBJ1-6	-	TRBV30	-	TGTGCCTGGAGCCCGACGAGGGTAAATTCACCCCTCCACTTT	CAWSPTRVNSPLHF
14	TRBJ2-5	-	TRBV2	-	TGTGCCAGCAGCCGGGGAGTGGTCCAAGAGACCCAGTACTTC	CASSRGVVQETQYF
18	TRBJ1-2	-	TRBV29-1	-	TGCAGCGTCGGGGAGCGTTTTAATACTCCCCGGAAAAACTATGGCTACACCTTC	CSVGERFNTPRKNYGYTF
13	TRBJ1-5	-	TRBV30	TRBD1	TGTGCCTGGGCCACAGGGGGCGATCAGCCCCAGCATTTT	CAWATGGDQPQHF
15	TRBJ1-2	-	TRBV5-5	-	TGTGCCAGCAGCTCTCAGACAGGCACAAACTATGGCTACACCTTC	CASSSQTGTNYGYTF
16	TRBJ2-1	-	TRBV7-9	TRBD2	TGTGCCAGCAGCTCCCACCGAGCGGGGGAGGACAATGAGCAGTTCTTC	CASSSHRAGEDNEQFF
14	TRBJ1-2	-	TRBV28	TRBD1	TGTGCCAGCAGTTTAGGTGACAGGGAGTCTGGCTACACCTTC	CASSLGDRESGYTF
11	TRBJ1-2	-	TRBV30	-	TGTGCCTGGAGTGCCGGGAGTGGCTACACCTTC	CAWSAGSGYTF
16	TRBJ2-7	once	TRBV11-3	-	TGTGCCAGCACCCCCTGGGGGGAGCGGGTCGCTTGCGAGCAGTACTTC	CASTPWGERVACEQYF
13	TRBJ2-7	once	TRBV5-8	-	TGTGCCAGCAGCCGTTACCCAGGCTACGAGCAGTACTTC	CASSRYPGYEQYF
15	TRBJ2-3	once	TRBV5-1	TRBD2	TGCGCCAGCAGCTGGGCTAGCGGTCTCACAGATACGCAGTATTTT	CASSWASGLTDTQYF
15	TRBJ2-2	-	TRBV7-2	-	TGTGCCAGCAGCTTATCGAGGGGGGGAACCGGGGAGCTGTTTTTT	CASSLSRGGTGELFF
15	TRBJ1-1	-	TRBV6-5	-	TGTGCCAGCAGTTACCAGAGGGGTGCGGGAACTGAAGCTTTCTTT	CASSYQRGAGTEAFF
12	TRBJ1-2	-	TRBV5-4	TRBD1	TGTGCCAGCAGCTTTTCAGGGGGTGGCTACACCTTC	CASSFSGGGYTF
13	TRBJ1-2	-	TRBV5-1	-	TGCGCCAGCAGCTTGGACGGGGACAATCCCTACACCTTC	CASSLDGDNPYTF
17	TRBJ1-6	-	TRBV28	-	TGTGCCAGCAGTTTAGGGGTCCGAGGGAACTCGGGATCACCCCTCCACTTT	CASSLGVRGNSGSPLHF
15	TRBJ2-5	-	TRBV7-9	TRBD1	TGTGCCAGCTTCGATAGGCCGGGACAGAAAGAGACCCAGTACTTC	CASFDRPGQKETQYF
14	TRBJ1-4	-	TRBV10-2	TRBD1	TGCGCCAGCAGGGGGGACAGGGTTAATGAAAAACTGTTTTTT	CASRGDRVNEKLFF
15	TRBJ2-1	-	TRBV19	TRBD2	TGTGCCAGTATGGAGGGAGCGGGGCTCTACAATGAGCAGTTCTTC	CASMEGAGLYNEQFF
17	TRBJ2-5	-	TRBV19	TRBD2	TGTGCCAGTAGTCCGTTGGGAGCGGGAGCCTTAACGGAGACCCAGTACTTC	CASSPLGAGALTETQYF
15	TRBJ2-7	-	TRBV7-9	TRBD2	TGTGCCAGCAGCCCTGCCGGGGAGGGAAGCCACGAGCAGTACTTC	CASSPAGEGSHEQYF
14	TRBJ1-1	-	TRBV7-3	-	TGTGCCAGCAGCTTAACGTACAGGAACACTGAAGCTTTCTTT	CASSLTYRNTEAFF
18	TRBJ1-4	-	TRBV13	TRBD1	TGTGCCAGCAGCTTAGTGCCGGACACCTGGACAGGGCCTGAAAAACTGTTTTTT	CASSLVPDTWTGPEKLFF